Listed below are T cell receptor beta chains from one sample, sequenced in a study of blood T cell repertoires in COVID-19. Libraries were prepared by immunoSEQ multiplex PCR; TCRdb keeps only in-frame clonotypes and omits some of them. In the table there are tens of thousands of clones, about 83% of which are singletons. Sequencing used peripheral blood. These receptor sequences come from a woman aged 55-75 years with COVID-19, enrolled during active disease. Each CDR3 is given without its conserved first and last residue.

length	V	CDR3
12	TRBV5-5	ASSVGTANTEAF
12	TRBV7-2	ASSFQTGGTEAF
15	TRBV4-3	ASSQETGTLAKNIQY
13	TRBV19	ASSIRTGREYGYT
14	TRBV7-2	ASSLVGTGVTGELF
12	TRBV11-3	ASSRQGKGNEQF
12	TRBV5-1	ASSLVTANTEAF
13	TRBV6-1	ASSETPRGEGPQH
11	TRBV6-5	ASRLTDVYGYT
12	TRBV4-2	ASSSDRSSYEQY
13	TRBV18	ASSPLAGQTGGYT
12	TRBV5-4	ASSFGGWYEKLF
15	TRBV10-3	AISATGGPLGGTEAF
14	TRBV5-1	ASSFRQGAPNEKLF
11	TRBV3-1/TRBV3-2	ASSQDSNLNPF
11	TRBV12-3/TRBV12-4	ASRIGTLDEQY
12	TRBV9	ASSVDRGRSGYT
11	TRBV6-5	ASSSGGTETQY
11	TRBV5-1	ASSLAAAYEQY
12	TRBV30	AWSGGTGGQPQH
17	TRBV19	ASSVYPVIVLANTGELF
9	TRBV6-6	ASSPTWGYT
11	TRBV5-5	ASSFMQGEEQY
13	TRBV5-4	ASSPSGGTSYEQY
14	TRBV11-2	ASSLVGGSEGETQY
14	TRBV28	ASTLRQGRVNEKLF
14	TRBV5-4	ASSLWTGGLGNTIY
12	TRBV11-2	ASSFVGGTGELF
11	TRBV13	ASSKRGGYGYT
13	TRBV9	ASSEVGAPYNEQF
13	TRBV5-6	ASSSLNVPDQPQH
12	TRBV13	ASSLVGGTETQY
12	TRBV18	ASSAWGAVGGYT
12	TRBV19	ASSSGPGGTEAF
13	TRBV5-1	ASSREGARGYGYT
12	TRBV7-2	ASSLGAGTATQY
13	TRBV6-2/TRBV6-3	ASSSGTGRTAEAF
11	TRBV29-1	SVEGGIGQPQH
16	TRBV7-2	ASSLRWGRPGRSYEQY
11	TRBV7-6	ASSSGGRETQY
15	TRBV7-2	ASSLGLNAGWKYGYT
18	TRBV19	ASSNPSEGVGQSTNEKLF
12	TRBV29-1	SVRLTGAIYEQY
14	TRBV9	ASSVESEGRGYGYT
13	TRBV9	ASSVAVSHNSPLH
13	TRBV4-2	ASSQDSLAAGELF